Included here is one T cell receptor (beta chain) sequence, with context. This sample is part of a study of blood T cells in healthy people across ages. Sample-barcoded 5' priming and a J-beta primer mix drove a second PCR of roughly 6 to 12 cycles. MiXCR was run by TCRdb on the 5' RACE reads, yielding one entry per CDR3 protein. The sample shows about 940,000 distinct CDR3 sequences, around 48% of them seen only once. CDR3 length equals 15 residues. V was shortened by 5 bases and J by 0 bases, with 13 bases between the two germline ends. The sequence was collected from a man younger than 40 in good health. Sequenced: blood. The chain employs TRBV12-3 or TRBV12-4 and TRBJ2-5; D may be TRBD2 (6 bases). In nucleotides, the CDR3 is TGTGCCAGCAGTACGACTAGGGAGTACCAAGAGACCCAGTACTTC. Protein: CASSTTREYQETQYF.